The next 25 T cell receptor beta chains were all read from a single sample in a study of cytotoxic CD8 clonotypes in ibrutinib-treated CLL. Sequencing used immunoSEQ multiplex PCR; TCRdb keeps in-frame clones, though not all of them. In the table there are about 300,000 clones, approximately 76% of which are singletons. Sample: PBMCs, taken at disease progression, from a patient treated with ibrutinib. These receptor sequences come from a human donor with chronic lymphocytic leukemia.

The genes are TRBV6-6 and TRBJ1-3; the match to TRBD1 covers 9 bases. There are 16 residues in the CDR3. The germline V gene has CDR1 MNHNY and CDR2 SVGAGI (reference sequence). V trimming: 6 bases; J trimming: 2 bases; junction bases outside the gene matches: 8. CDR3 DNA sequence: TGTGCCAGCAGAGTCACAGGGGGCATAGCTGGAAACACCATATATTTT. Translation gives CASRVTGGIAGNTIYF.

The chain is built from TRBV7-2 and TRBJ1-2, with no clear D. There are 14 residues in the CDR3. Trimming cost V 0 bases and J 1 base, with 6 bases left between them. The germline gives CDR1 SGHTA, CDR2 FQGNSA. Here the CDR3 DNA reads TGTGCCAGCAGCTTAGCCAGGATTAACTATGGCTACACCTTC. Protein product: CASSLARINYGYTF.

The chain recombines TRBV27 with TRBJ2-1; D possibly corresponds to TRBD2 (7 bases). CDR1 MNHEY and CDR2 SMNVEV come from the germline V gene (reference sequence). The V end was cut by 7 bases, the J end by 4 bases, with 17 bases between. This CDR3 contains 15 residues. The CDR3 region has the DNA TGTGCCAGCACTCGGGGGGCATCCACTTACAATGAGCAGTTCTTC. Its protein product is CASTRGASTYNEQFF.

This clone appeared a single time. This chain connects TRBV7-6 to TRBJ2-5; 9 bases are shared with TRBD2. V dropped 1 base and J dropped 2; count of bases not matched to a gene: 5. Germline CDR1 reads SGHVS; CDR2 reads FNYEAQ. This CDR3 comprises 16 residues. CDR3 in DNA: TGTGCCAGCAGCTTAGAATTAGCGGGGGCTCAAGAGACCCAGTACTTC. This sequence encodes CASSLELAGAQETQYF.

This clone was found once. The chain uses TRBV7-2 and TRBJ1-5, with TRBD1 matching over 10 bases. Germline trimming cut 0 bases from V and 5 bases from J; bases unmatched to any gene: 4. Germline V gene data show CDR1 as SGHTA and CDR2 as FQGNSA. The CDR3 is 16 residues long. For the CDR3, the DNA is TGTGCCAGCAGCTTAGCTGCCGGGACAGGGGATCAGCCCCAGCATTTT. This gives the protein CASSLAAGTGDQPQHF.

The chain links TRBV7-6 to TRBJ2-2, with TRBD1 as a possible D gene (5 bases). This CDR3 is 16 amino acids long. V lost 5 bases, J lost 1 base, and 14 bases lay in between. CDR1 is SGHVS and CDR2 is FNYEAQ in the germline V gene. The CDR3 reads CASSPGHSVNTGELFF. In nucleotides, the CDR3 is TGTGCCAGCAGCCCAGGACACAGTGTGAACACCGGGGAGCTGTTTTTT.

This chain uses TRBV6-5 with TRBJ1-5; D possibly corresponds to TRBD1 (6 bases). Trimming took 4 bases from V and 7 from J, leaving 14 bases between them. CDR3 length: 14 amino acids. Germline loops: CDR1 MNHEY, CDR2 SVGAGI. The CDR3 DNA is TGTGCCAGCAGTTCGTGGGGGCCGGACCAGCCCCAGCATTTT. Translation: CASSSWGPDQPQHF.

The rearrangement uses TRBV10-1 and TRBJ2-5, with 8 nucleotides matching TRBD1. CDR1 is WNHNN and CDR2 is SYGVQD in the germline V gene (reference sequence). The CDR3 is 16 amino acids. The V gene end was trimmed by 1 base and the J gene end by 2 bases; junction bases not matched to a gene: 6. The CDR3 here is CASSEFGQGGQETQYF. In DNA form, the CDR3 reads TGCGCCAGCAGTGAGTTTGGACAGGGCGGACAAGAGACCCAGTACTTC.

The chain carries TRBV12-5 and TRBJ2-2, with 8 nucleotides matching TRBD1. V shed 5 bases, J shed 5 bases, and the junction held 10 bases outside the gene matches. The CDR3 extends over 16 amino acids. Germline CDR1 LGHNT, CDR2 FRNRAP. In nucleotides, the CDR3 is TGTGCTAGTGGTCCCCGAGCGGACAGGGCAACCGGGGAGCTGTTTTTT. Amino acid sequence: CASGPRADRATGELFF.

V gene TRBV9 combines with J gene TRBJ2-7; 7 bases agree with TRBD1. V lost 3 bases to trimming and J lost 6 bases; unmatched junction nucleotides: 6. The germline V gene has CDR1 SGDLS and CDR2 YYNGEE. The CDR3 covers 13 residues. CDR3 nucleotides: TGTGCCAGCAGCGAGAAAGACAGGGCCGAGCAGTACTTC. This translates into CASSEKDRAEQYF.

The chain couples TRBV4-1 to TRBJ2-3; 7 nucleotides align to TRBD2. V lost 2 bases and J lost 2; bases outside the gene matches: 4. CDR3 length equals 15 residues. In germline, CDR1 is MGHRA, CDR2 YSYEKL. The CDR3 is CASSQTGLITDTQYF. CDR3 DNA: TGCGCCAGCAGCCAAACGGGACTAATCACAGATACGCAGTATTTT.

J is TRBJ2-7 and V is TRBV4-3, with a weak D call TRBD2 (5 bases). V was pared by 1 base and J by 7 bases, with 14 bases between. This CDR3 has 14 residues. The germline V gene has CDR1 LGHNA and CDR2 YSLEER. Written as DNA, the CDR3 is TGCGCCAGCAGCCAAGTTATCGGGGTTTCGGAGCAGTACTTC. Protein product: CASSQVIGVSEQYF.

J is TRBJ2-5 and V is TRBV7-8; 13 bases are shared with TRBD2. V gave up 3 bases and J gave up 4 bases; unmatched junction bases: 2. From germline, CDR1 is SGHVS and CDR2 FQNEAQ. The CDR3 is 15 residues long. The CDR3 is CASSLTSGGTETQYF. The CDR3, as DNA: TGTGCCAGCAGCTTGACTAGCGGGGGGACAGAGACCCAGTACTTC.

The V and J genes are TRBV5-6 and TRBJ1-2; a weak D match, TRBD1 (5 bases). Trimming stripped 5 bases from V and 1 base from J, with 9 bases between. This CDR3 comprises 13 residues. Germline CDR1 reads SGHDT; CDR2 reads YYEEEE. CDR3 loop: CASRPTVNYGYTF. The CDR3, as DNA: TGTGCCAGCAGACCGACAGTTAACTATGGCTACACCTTC.

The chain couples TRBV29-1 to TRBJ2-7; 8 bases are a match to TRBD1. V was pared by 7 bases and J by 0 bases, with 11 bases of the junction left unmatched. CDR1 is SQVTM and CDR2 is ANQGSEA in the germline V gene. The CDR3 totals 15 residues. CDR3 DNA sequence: TGCAGCGCCTACACAGACAGGGGAAGCTCCTACGAGCAGTACTTC. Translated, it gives CSAYTDRGSSYEQYF.

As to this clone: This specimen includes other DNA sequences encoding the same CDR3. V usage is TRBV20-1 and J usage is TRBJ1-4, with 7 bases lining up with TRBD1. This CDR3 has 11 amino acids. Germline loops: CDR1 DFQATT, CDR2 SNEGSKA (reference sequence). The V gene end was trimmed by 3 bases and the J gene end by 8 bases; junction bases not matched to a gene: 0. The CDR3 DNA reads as TGCAGTGCTAGGGACAGGGAAAAACTGTTTTTT. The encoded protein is CSARDREKLFF.

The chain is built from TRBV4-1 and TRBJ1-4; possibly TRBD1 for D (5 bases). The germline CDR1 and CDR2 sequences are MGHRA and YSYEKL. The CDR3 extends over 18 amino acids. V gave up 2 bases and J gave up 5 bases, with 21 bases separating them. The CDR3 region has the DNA TGCGCCAGCAGCCAACCCCCCTGGGGGGGTATCCCGAATGAAAAACTGTTTTTT. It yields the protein CASSQPPWGGIPNEKLFF.

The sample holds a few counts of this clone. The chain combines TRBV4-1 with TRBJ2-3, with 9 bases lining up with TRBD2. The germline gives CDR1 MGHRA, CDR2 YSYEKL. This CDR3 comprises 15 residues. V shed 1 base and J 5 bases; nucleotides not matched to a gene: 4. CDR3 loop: CASSQVGAGGDTQYF. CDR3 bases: TGCGCCAGCAGCCAAGTCGGAGCGGGAGGAGATACGCAGTATTTT.

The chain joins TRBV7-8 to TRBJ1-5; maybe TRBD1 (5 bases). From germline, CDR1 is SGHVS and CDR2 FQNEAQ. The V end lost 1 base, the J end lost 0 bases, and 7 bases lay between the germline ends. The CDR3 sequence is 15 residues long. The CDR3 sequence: CASSLVGVSNQPQHF. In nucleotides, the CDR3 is TGTGCCAGCAGCTTAGTAGGGGTTAGCAATCAGCCCCAGCATTTT. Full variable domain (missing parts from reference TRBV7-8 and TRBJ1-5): GAGVSQSPRYKVAKRGQDVALRCDPISGHVSLFWYQQALGQGPEFLTYFQNEAQLDKSGLPSDRFFAERPEGSVSTLKIQRTQQEDSAVYLCASSLVGVSNQPQHFGDGTRLSIL.

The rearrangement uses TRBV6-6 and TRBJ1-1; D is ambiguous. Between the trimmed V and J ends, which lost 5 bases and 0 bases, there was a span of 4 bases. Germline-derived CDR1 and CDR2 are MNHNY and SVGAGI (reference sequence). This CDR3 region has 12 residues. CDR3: CASSRMNTEAFF. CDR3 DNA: TGTGCCAGCAGTCGGATGAACACTGAAGCTTTCTTT.

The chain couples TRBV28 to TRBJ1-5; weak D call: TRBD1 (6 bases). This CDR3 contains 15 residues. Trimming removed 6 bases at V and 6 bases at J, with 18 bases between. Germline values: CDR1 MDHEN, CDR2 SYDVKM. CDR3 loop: CASRPPGGFSQPQHF. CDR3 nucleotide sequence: TGTGCCAGCAGACCCCCCGGGGGCTTCAGTCAGCCCCAGCATTTT.

DNA of the CDR3: TGTGCCAGCAGTTCTCCGATCGGGAGACTGGGGAATAAGGATGAGCAGTTCTTC. Translation: CASSSPIGRLGNKDEQFF. This chain connects TRBV27 to TRBJ2-1, with D possibly matching TRBD2 (6 bases). Between the trimmed V and J ends, which lost 4 bases and 8 bases, there was a span of 27 bases. Germline CDR1 and CDR2: MNHEY and SMNVEV (reference sequence). CDR3 size: 18 residues.

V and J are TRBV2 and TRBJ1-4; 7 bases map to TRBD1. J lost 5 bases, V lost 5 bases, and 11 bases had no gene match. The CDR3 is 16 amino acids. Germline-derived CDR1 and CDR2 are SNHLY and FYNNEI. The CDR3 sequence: CASSIRTGPYNEKLFF. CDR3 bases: TGTGCCAGCAGTATTCGGACAGGACCTTACAATGAAAAACTGTTTTTT.

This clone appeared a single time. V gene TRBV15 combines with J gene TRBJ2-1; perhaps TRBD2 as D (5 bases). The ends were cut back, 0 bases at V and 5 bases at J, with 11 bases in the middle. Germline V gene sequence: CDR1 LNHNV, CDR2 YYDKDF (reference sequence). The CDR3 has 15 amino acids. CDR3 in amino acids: CATSRDLRENNEQFF. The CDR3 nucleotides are TGTGCCACCAGCAGAGATCTACGGGAAAACAATGAGCAGTTCTTC.

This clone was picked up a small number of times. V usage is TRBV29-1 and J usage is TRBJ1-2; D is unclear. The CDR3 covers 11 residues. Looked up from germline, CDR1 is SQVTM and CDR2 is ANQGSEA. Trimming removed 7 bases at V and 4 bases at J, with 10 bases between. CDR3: CSDQEGYGYTF. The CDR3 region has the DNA TGCAGCGACCAGGAGGGCTATGGCTACACCTTC. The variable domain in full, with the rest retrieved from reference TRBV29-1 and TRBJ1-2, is SAVISQKPSRDICQRGTSLTIQCQVDSQVTMMFWYRQQPGQSLTLIATANQGSEATYESGFVIDKFPISRPNLTFSTLTVSNMSPEDSSIYLCSDQEGYGYTFGSGTRLTVV.